This T cell receptor (beta chain) emerged from a study of blood T cell repertoires in COVID-19. Across the whole study: Samples came from the United States, Italy and Spain, spanning acute and convalescent COVID-19. The analysed material was cDNA or gDNA that came from T cells, B-cell-depleted T cells, or PBMCs.

Germline V CDR1 and CDR2: SGHRS, YFSETQ. J gave up 8 bases and V 3 bases, and 13 bases lay outside the gene matches. This CDR3 spans 15 amino acids. In the source study's methods: The assay estimated nucleated cells by amplifying reference gene primers. This table comes from immunoSEQ multiplex PCR, and its TCRdb copy is limited to in-frame clones, with some not included. That table furnishes V, J and clone size, whereas the DNA furnished D and trimming. The sample consists of around 150,000 clones, roughly four fifths of them appearing once. The chain couples TRBV5-1 to TRBJ1-2; the match to TRBD1 covers 7 bases. The sequence was collected from a woman of 80 years or more with acute or convalescent COVID-19. Material: peripheral blood. In DNA form, the CDR3 reads TGCGCCAGCAGCTGGTCTAGGGGGCAGATAAAGGGCTACACCTTC. Amino acid sequence: CASSWSRGQIKGYTF.